This is a list of T cell receptor beta chains from one sample in a study of blood T cell repertoires in COVID-19. The data were produced by immunoSEQ multiplex PCR, yet TCRdb's version contains in-frame clones alone and is incomplete. Among 200,000 to 300,000 clones, approximately 80% were seen once, and the ten largest hold around 6.4%. Sample: peripheral blood. These receptors all stem from a woman in her sixties with active or convalescent COVID-19. CDR3s include the opening cysteine and the closing phenylalanine or tryptophan. D genes are given only for firm matches. Some rows mark clone size as missing; the rest say once, few, many or name a class of expanded clone.

TRBV6-6	TRBJ2-1	NA	NA	CASSTRTGAGNEQFF	TGTGCCAGCAGCACTCGGACGGGTGCGGGCAATGAGCAGTTCTTC
TRBV5-4	TRBJ2-5	NA	NA	CASSLAGNQETQYF	TGTGCCAGCAGCTTGGCGGGAAATCAAGAGACCCAGTACTTC
TRBV5-4	TRBJ2-3	NA	TRBD2	CASSLAFSGLAGQDTQYF	TGTGCCAGCAGCTTGGCATTTTCTGGACTAGCGGGCCAAGATACGCAGTATTTT
TRBV5-4	TRBJ2-1	NA	TRBD1	CASSPGQGASYNEQFF	TGTGCCAGCAGCCCCGGACAGGGGGCTTCCTACAATGAGCAGTTCTTC
TRBV7-2	TRBJ2-1	NA	NA	CASSPRGSVSYNEQFF	TGTGCCAGCAGCCCAAGGGGGTCGGTATCCTACAATGAGCAGTTCTTC
TRBV19	TRBJ2-3	NA	NA	CASSIDLWFSGLTDTQYF	TGTGCCAGTAGTATAGATCTTTGGTTTTCAGGGTTGACAGATACGCAGTATTTT
TRBV18	TRBJ2-7	many	TRBD1	CASSPTNGQADEQYF	TGTGCCAGCTCACCGACGAATGGACAGGCTGACGAGCAGTACTTC
TRBV7-2	TRBJ2-2	NA	TRBD1	CASSLASLVGQGAGPGELFF	TGTGCCAGCAGCTTAGCCTCCTTGGTGGGACAGGGGGCCGGTCCCGGGGAGCTGTTTTTT
TRBV18	TRBJ2-7	NA	NA	CASSPIGEVSYEQYF	TGTGCCAGCTCACCGATAGGGGAGGTCTCCTACGAGCAGTACTTC
TRBV7-8	TRBJ2-3	NA	TRBD2	CASSVGTSGGPGGDTQYF	TGTGCCAGCAGCGTCGGGACTAGCGGGGGGCCCGGGGGGGATACGCAGTATTTT
TRBV29-1	TRBJ1-1	once	TRBD1	CSVIGTGGMNTEAFF	TGCAGCGTCATTGGCACAGGGGGGATGAACACTGAAGCTTTCTTT
TRBV4-2	TRBJ1-2	NA	NA	CASSQDSREVYYGYTF	TGTGCCAGCAGCCAAGACTCCAGGGAGGTGTACTATGGCTACACCTTC
TRBV6-5	TRBJ1-5	NA	TRBD1	CASSRDGTANQPQHF	TGTGCCAGCAGTCGCGACGGGACAGCTAATCAGCCCCAGCATTTT
TRBV2	TRBJ1-5	NA	NA	CASSIRGLVGNQPQHF	TGTGCCAGCAGTATTAGGGGACTAGTCGGCAATCAGCCCCAGCATTTT
TRBV7-3	TRBJ2-2	NA	TRBD1	CASSLRTGGNTGELFF	TGTGCCAGCAGCTTACGGACAGGGGGGAACACCGGGGAGCTGTTTTTT
TRBV5-1	TRBJ2-7	once	NA	CASSLASGGRDEQYF	TGCGCCAGCAGCTTGGCCTCGGGGGGCAGGGATGAGCAGTACTTC
TRBV6-5	TRBJ1-1	NA	TRBD1	CASSPDRGRTEAFF	TGTGCCAGCAGCCCCGACAGGGGGCGCACTGAAGCTTTCTTT
TRBV6-5	TRBJ2-1	once	NA	CASRAVYNEQFF	TGTGCCAGCAGGGCTGTCTACAATGAGCAGTTCTTC
TRBV20-1	TRBJ2-1	NA	NA	CSASQGGEQFF	TGCAGTGCTTCACAGGGCGGCGAGCAGTTCTTC
TRBV25-1	TRBJ1-2	NA	TRBD1	CASSPGQGRGYTF	TGTGCCAGCAGTCCGGGACAGGGAAGAGGCTACACCTTC
TRBV6-4	TRBJ2-1	NA	TRBD2	CASSGLGGRASNEQFF	TGTGCCAGCAGTGGCCTGGGAGGGAGGGCCAGTAATGAGCAGTTCTTC
TRBV7-9	TRBJ2-7	NA	TRBD2	CASTQAGSYEQYF	TGTGCCAGCACCCAAGCGGGGAGCTACGAGCAGTACTTC
TRBV19	TRBJ2-3	NA	TRBD2	CASSRLAGGQDTQYF	TGTGCCAGTAGTAGACTAGCGGGGGGGCAAGATACGCAGTATTTT
TRBV27	TRBJ1-2	NA	TRBD1	CASSSWTGRGYGYTF	TGTGCCAGCAGTTCTTGGACAGGAAGGGGCTATGGCTACACCTTC
TRBV3-1/TRBV3-2	TRBJ1-5	once	TRBD1	CASSHSTGSNQPQHF	TGTGCCAGCAGCCATTCGACAGGGAGCAATCAGCCCCAGCATTTT
TRBV30	TRBJ2-7	NA	TRBD2	CAWSVGGRVYEQYF	TGTGCCTGGAGTGTTGGCGGGAGGGTATACGAGCAGTACTTC
TRBV28	TRBJ1-1	NA	NA	CASKGGDTEAFF	TGTGCCAGCAAGGGAGGGGACACTGAAGCTTTCTTT
TRBV7-9	TRBJ1-2	once	TRBD1	CASSFSSRLYRGSGYTF	TGTGCCAGCAGCTTTAGTAGCCGACTATACAGGGGAAGTGGCTACACCTTC
TRBV6-5	TRBJ1-2	NA	NA	CASSRQEGASYGYTF	TGTGCCAGCAGTAGACAGGAAGGGGCTAGCTATGGCTACACCTTC
TRBV11-2	TRBJ2-1	NA	TRBD2	CASSSTSGSYNEQFF	TGTGCCAGCAGCTCGACTAGCGGTTCCTACAATGAGCAGTTCTTC
TRBV6-5	TRBJ1-1	NA	NA	CASSRGGGTEAFF	TGTGCCAGCAGCCGCGGGGGGGGAACTGAAGCTTTCTTT
TRBV7-9	TRBJ2-1	many	NA	CASSLSRTGSVDRQFF	TGTGCCAGCAGCTTATCAAGAACGGGGTCGGTAGATAGGCAGTTCTTC
TRBV11-2	TRBJ2-3	NA	TRBD2	CASSSGLAGFSTDTQYF	TGTGCCAGCAGCTCCGGACTAGCGGGGTTTAGCACAGATACGCAGTATTTT
TRBV19	TRBJ1-1	NA	TRBD1	CASSEGGMNTEAFF	TGTGCCAGTAGTGAAGGGGGCATGAACACTGAAGCTTTCTTT
TRBV27	TRBJ2-7	NA	NA	CASSLTTSYEQYF	TGTGCCAGCTCCCTTACAACCTCCTACGAGCAGTACTTC
TRBV24-1	TRBJ1-5	NA	NA	CATSDPLSFQPQHF	TGTGCCACCAGTGATCCCCTTAGCTTCCAGCCCCAGCATTTT
TRBV29-1	TRBJ1-2	NA	NA	CSVRREGYGYTF	TGCAGCGTCCGCAGGGAGGGCTATGGCTACACCTTC
TRBV6-1	TRBJ1-5	NA	NA	CASSDGIASVQPQHF	TGTGCCAGCAGTGACGGGATCGCGAGCGTTCAGCCCCAGCATTTT
TRBV6-2/TRBV6-3	TRBJ1-5	NA	NA	CASSFRGGNSNQPQHF	TGTGCCAGCAGTTTCCGGGGTGGGAATAGCAATCAGCCCCAGCATTTT
TRBV6-5	TRBJ2-1	NA	TRBD2	CASTKGTSYNEQFF	TGTGCCAGCACCAAGGGGACTAGCTACAATGAGCAGTTCTTC
TRBV4-1	TRBJ1-4	NA	TRBD1	CASSQPGTGGEKLFF	TGCGCCAGCAGCCAGCCCGGGACAGGCGGAGAAAAACTGTTTTTT
TRBV25-1	TRBJ2-5	NA	TRBD2	CASSAAGAEETQYF	TGTGCCAGCAGTGCCGCGGGAGCGGAAGAGACCCAGTACTTC
TRBV9	TRBJ2-1	NA	NA	CASGRDSYNEQFF	TGTGCCAGCGGGCGGGACTCCTACAATGAGCAGTTCTTC
TRBV5-1	TRBJ1-4	once	NA	CASSLSSGVKEKLFF	TGCGCCAGCAGCTTATCGTCCGGGGTAAAGGAAAAACTGTTTTTT
TRBV30	TRBJ1-2	NA	NA	CACSVGGEDGYTF	TGTGCCTGTTCCGTGGGGGGGGAAGATGGCTACACCTTC
TRBV2	TRBJ2-1	NA	TRBD2	CASRPGTSGRGEQFF	TGTGCCAGCAGGCCCGGGACTAGCGGGAGGGGAGAGCAGTTCTTC
TRBV3-1/TRBV3-2	TRBJ2-3	NA	NA	CASSRSGFYTDTQYF	TGTGCCAGCAGCCGTTCGGGGTTTTACACAGATACGCAGTATTTT
TRBV7-3	TRBJ2-2	NA	TRBD2	CASSLRGGPATGELFF	TGTGCCAGCAGCTTAAGGGGAGGGCCGGCCACCGGGGAGCTGTTTTTT